This record concerns one T cell receptor beta chain sequence. No antigen is known for it. The authors distributed each subset's genomic DNA evenly over several immunoSEQ plates. Produced via immunoSEQ multiplex PCR; TCRdb's table is partial and in-frame only. The sample has 950,000 to 1,300,000 clones; roughly 80% are singletons. These data are taken from a study of shared clonotypes between healthy human individuals. Notes on the study in general: Memory subsets generally showed lower estimated richness than naive subsets. Only blood underwent sampling, and tissue repertoires likely differ. Roughly 4.6% of naive CD4 clonotypes were common to a few donors.

The TCR was taken from a man between 18 and 35 years old in good health. The source material was memory CD4+ T cells sorted from blood. Subset indicated: CD45RA-negative fraction.

The CDR3 sequence is CAISDYSGITDTQYF. In nucleotides, the CDR3 is TGTGCCATCAGTGACTATAGCGGGATCACAGATACGCAGTATTTT. V is TRBV10-3 and J is TRBJ2-3; the match to TRBD2 covers 8 bases. Per germline, CDR1 ENHRY and CDR2 SYGVKD. CDR3 size: 15 residues. Trimming cost V 3 bases and J 2 bases; bases outside gene matches: 4.